This T cell receptor (beta chain) was documented in a study of cytomegalovirus exposure and HLA in healthy donors. Notes on the study in general: In vitro confirmation showed three CMV-associated chains to be CMV antigen specific. In the roughly 110 validation repertoires, about 94% of cluster scores exceeded 0, per a later analysis. The study recorded 150 to 200 TCR beta chains that were cytomegalovirus-associated.

This table comes from immunoSEQ multiplex PCR, and its TCRdb copy is limited to in-frame clones, with some not included. The profile shows 90,000 to 120,000 clones, under 85% of them singletons. A word on this clone: The antigen remains unidentified.

V lost 6 bases to trimming and J lost 5 bases; unmatched junction nucleotides: 10. The CDR3 is 15 residues long. Germline lookup yields CDR1 MNHEY and CDR2 SMNVEV (reference sequence). This chain uses TRBV27 with TRBJ2-7; 10 bases align to TRBD1. The clonotype comes from a woman aged 18 to 35 in good health and CMV-seronegative. Sequencing was done on a sample of PBMCs. The CDR3 here is CASRPGTGVNHEQYF. The CDR3, as DNA: TGTGCCAGCAGGCCCGGGACAGGGGTCAATCACGAGCAGTACTTC.